The entry below gives a single T cell receptor (beta chain) sequence along with its context. The V end was cut by 2 bases, the J end by 2 bases, with 13 bases between. Germline CDR1 is SGHTA and CDR2 is FQGNSA. CDR3 length: 15 residues. The sample originates from a study of blood T cell repertoires in COVID-19. Only in-frame clones appear in the TCRdb table, and some are missing; sequencing was by immunoSEQ multiplex PCR. The sample holds about half a million clones; 80% to 90% are singletons and the top ten take roughly 3.1%. The rearrangement links TRBV7-2 to TRBJ2-7, with D maybe TRBD2 (6 bases). The material sequenced was peripheral blood. The receptor's source is a human donor in a cohort sampled during active COVID-19. The CDR3 region is CASSLLPAGPYEQYF. Written as DNA, the CDR3 is TGTGCCAGCAGCTTATTACCCGCGGGACCCTACGAGCAGTACTTC. The variable domain in full, with the rest retrieved from reference TRBV7-2 and TRBJ2-7, is GAGVSQSPSNKVTEKGKDVELRCDPISGHTALYWYRQSLGQGLEFLIYFQGNSAPDKSGLPSDRFSAERTGGSVSTLTIQRTQQEDSAVYLCASSLLPAGPYEQYFGPGTRLTVT.